Listed below are T cell receptor beta chains from one sample, sequenced in a study of PD-1 blockade in mismatch repair-deficient tumors. These receptors' antigens are unknown. Generated by immunoSEQ multiplex PCR, the TCRdb table keeps only in-frame clones and is missing some. This table holds roughly 10,000 clones, under 95% found once. The sample in question was cells cultured in vitro, obtained from a patient treated with pembrolizumab. The source is an adult with mismatch repair-deficient cancer. Both conserved end residues are part of each CDR3. The D gene is left open where the match is weak. Rows give clone size only sometimes, using once, few, many, or a class for an expanded clone.

DNA	CDR3	D	V	size	length	J
TGTGCCAGCAGTGGGGGCGCAGGGAGAAGCACCGGGGAGCTGTTTTTT	CASSGGAGRSTGELFF	-	TRBV9	-	16	TRBJ2-2
TGTGCCAGCAAAGGTAGCAATCAGCCCCAGCATTTT	CASKGSNQPQHF	-	TRBV28	-	12	TRBJ1-5
TGTGCCAGCAGTCAGGGTTGGAGCGAGCAGTACTTC	CASSQGWSEQYF	-	TRBV7-9	few	12	TRBJ2-7
TGTGCCAGCAGCTTGGGGTGGAATGAGCAGTTCTTC	CASSLGWNEQFF	-	TRBV28	-	12	TRBJ2-1
TGCGCCAGCAGCTTGGCCGGGACGGTGACTAGCTCCTACAATGAGCAGTTCTTC	CASSLAGTVTSSYNEQFF	-	TRBV5-1	-	18	TRBJ2-1
TGTGCCAGCTCGGGACAGGGGGCCCCTAATGAAAAACTGTTTTTT	CASSGQGAPNEKLFF	TRBD1	TRBV2	once	15	TRBJ1-4
TGTGCCTGGAGCACACAGGGCGCCAACACCTTC	CAWSTQGANTF	-	TRBV30	-	11	TRBJ1-2
TGTGCCAGCAGCTCGACTAGCGGCTACAATGAGCAGTTCTTC	CASSSTSGYNEQFF	TRBD2	TRBV11-2	-	14	TRBJ2-1
TGCACCAGCAGCCAAGAGTCTAGGGATAGCAATCAGCCCCAGCATTTT	CTSSQESRDSNQPQHF	-	TRBV1	-	16	TRBJ1-5
TGTGCCAGCAGTTACGAAGGACTCCCTAGCTATGGCTACACCTTC	CASSYEGLPSYGYTF	-	TRBV6-6	-	15	TRBJ1-2
TGTGCCAGCCCCTCCACAGGCACCGGGGAGCTGTTTTTT	CASPSTGTGELFF	-	TRBV6-1	few	13	TRBJ2-2
TGTGCCAGCAGCTTTACCCTAGCGGGAGGGATACCCGGGGAGCTGTTTTTT	CASSFTLAGGIPGELFF	TRBD2	TRBV7-9	-	17	TRBJ2-2
TGTGCCAGCAGTGAGAGGTGGGAGGGCCCTCAGCCCCAGCATTTT	CASSERWEGPQPQHF	-	TRBV2	once	15	TRBJ1-5
TGTGCCAGCACATGGGGGGTACAAGAGACCCAGTACTTC	CASTWGVQETQYF	-	TRBV7-2	-	13	TRBJ2-5
TGTGCCAGCAGCCATGGGACTAGTAGGCTTTTTTCCTACGAGCAGTACTTC	CASSHGTSRLFSYEQYF	TRBD2	TRBV7-9	-	17	TRBJ2-7
TGCGCCAGCAGCGCCGGTGGGGTCGGGGACTATGGCTACACCTTC	CASSAGGVGDYGYTF	-	TRBV5-1	-	15	TRBJ1-2
TGCGCCAGCAGCCCAGGGGACTCTGGAAACACCATATATTTT	CASSPGDSGNTIYF	-	TRBV10-1	-	14	TRBJ1-3
TGTGCCAGCAGTCGGGGACAGGGGGCGAATGAGCAGTTCTTC	CASSRGQGANEQFF	-	TRBV21-1	-	14	TRBJ2-1
TGTGCCAGCAGTAGGGACAGGGATGAAAAACTGTTTTTT	CASSRDRDEKLFF	TRBD1	TRBV6-1	few	13	TRBJ1-4
TGTGCCAGCTTTGGCGGGGGCTACGAGCAGTACTTC	CASFGGGYEQYF	TRBD2	TRBV27	-	12	TRBJ2-7
TGTGCCAGCAGCCAAGCTCAAAGTAGGAATGAGCAGTTCTTC	CASSQAQSRNEQFF	-	TRBV14	-	14	TRBJ2-1
TGTGCCAGCAGCGGACTAGCGGGAACATCCTACGAGCAGTACTTC	CASSGLAGTSYEQYF	TRBD2	TRBV28	-	15	TRBJ2-7
TGTGCCAGCAGTTTTCTGGGACTTTACCCCAATCAGCCCCAGCATTTT	CASSFLGLYPNQPQHF	-	TRBV28	-	16	TRBJ1-5
TGTGCCAGCAGTTATGAGGGGGGACTAGGGGATGGCTACACCTTC	CASSYEGGLGDGYTF	-	TRBV6-5	-	15	TRBJ1-2
TGTGCCAGCAGTAAAGCCAAAACCCCAGGCGGACTAGCGGGAGAAACCTCCTACGAGCAGTACTTC	CASSKAKTPGGLAGETSYEQYF	TRBD2	TRBV27	-	22	TRBJ2-7
TGTGCCTGGAGCCCCGACCCTGATCAGCCCCAGCATTTT	CAWSPDPDQPQHF	-	TRBV30	-	13	TRBJ1-5
TGTGCCAGCAGTTTATGGGGGAAGACTAATGAAAAACTGTTTTTT	CASSLWGKTNEKLFF	-	TRBV27	once	15	TRBJ1-4
TGTGCCAGCAGTGAAGCGGGCACAGATACGCAGTATTTT	CASSEAGTDTQYF	-	TRBV6-4	-	13	TRBJ2-3